This paragraph covers one TCR beta chain sequence. The CDR3 length is 20 residues. Germline V gene lookup returns CDR1 SGDLS and CDR2 YYNGEE. V lost 0 bases and J lost 3, with 28 bases in between. The protocol was immunoSEQ multiplex PCR, while the TCRdb copy is restricted to in-frame clones and leaves out a portion. The sample has roughly 2.4 million clones; approximately 96% are singletons. The data belong to a study of shared clonotypes between healthy human individuals. Sequencing was performed on naive CD4+ T cells sorted from blood. Subset meaning: CD45RA+ positively selected. The receptor was isolated from a man aged 18 to 29 in good health. The chain recombines TRBV9 with TRBJ2-7; D may be TRBD1 or TRBD2 (5 bases each). The CDR3 reads CASSVGPGGSWQGNLYEQYF. DNA for the CDR3: TGTGCCAGCAGCGTAGGGCCTGGGGGTTCGTGGCAGGGCAACCTCTACGAGCAGTACTTC.